This passage covers 18 T cell receptor beta chains from one sample sequenced in a study of human T cells and chemical hapten exposure. Using its own MiXCR run on the RACE reads, TCRdb lists one record per CDR3 protein. The sample consists of 150,000 to 200,000 distinct CDR3 sequences, roughly 25% of them appearing once. Time point denoted: patch test 3, about 24 weeks after DPC sensitization. Treatment given: therapeutic diphenylcyclopropenone sensitization with weekly scalp DPC. The sequencing here drew on whole blood, taken in connection with sensitization to the hapten diphenylcyclopropenone (DPC). These receptor sequences come from a woman younger than 35 with alopecia areata. Some clones in this sample may be carry-over from other donors' samples.

The chain carries TRBV20-1 and TRBJ2-7; TRBD1 matches 9 bases. The CDR3 is made up of 14 amino acids. Trimming removed 5 bases from V and 7 bases from J; junction bases left unmatched: 12. CDR1 is DFQATT and CDR2 is SNEGSKA in the germline V gene (reference sequence). The CDR3 loop reads CSALRQTGGGEQYF. CDR3 nucleotides: TGCAGTGCTTTACGCCAAACAGGGGGCGGGGAGCAGTACTTC.

V is TRBV7-2 and J is TRBJ2-3; tentatively, D is TRBD2 (6 bases). CDR3 size: 15 residues. V gave up 4 bases and J gave up 4 bases, with 15 bases separating them. The germline gives CDR1 SGHTA, CDR2 FQGNSA. CDR3 protein: CASSSGTFMPDTQYF. In nucleotides, the CDR3 is TGTGCCAGCAGCTCCGGGACTTTCATGCCAGATACGCAGTATTTT.

The chain links TRBV7-2 to TRBJ1-6; D not certain. Germline CDR1 and CDR2: SGHTA and FQGNSA. V lost 1 base and J lost 9, with 10 bases in between. This CDR3 spans 14 amino acids. CDR3 region: CASSLGGFGSPLHF. In DNA form, the CDR3 reads TGTGCCAGCAGCTTAGGAGGTTTTGGTTCACCCCTCCACTTT.

This clonotype was detected a few times. The CDR3 reads CAISSEGRYEQYF. The CDR3, as DNA: TGTGCCATCAGCTCCGAGGGACGCTACGAGCAGTACTTC. This chain links TRBV10-3 with TRBJ2-7; perhaps D is TRBD1 or TRBD2 (5 bases each). This CDR3 comprises 13 residues. Germline V gives CDR1 ENHRY, CDR2 SYGVKD. V gave up 6 bases and J gave up 3 bases, with 12 bases separating them.

The chain has TRBV6-2 or TRBV6-3 and TRBJ2-7; no clear D. The CDR3 sequence is 12 residues long. CDR1 and CDR2 from the germline V gene are MNHEY and SVGEGT. V was trimmed by 10 bases and J by 0 bases, leaving 10 bases between them. The CDR3 region has the DNA TGTGCCACCGCAGGAGACTCCTACGAGCAGTACTTC. This codes for CATAGDSYEQYF.

This clonotype came up many times. This rearrangement joins TRBV29-1 to TRBJ2-5; 8 nucleotides line up with TRBD2. This CDR3 region has 13 residues. J gave up 2 bases and V 1 base, and 0 bases lay outside the gene matches. CDR1 and CDR2 from the germline V gene are SQVTM and ANQGSEA. The CDR3 loop is CSVEGGRQETQYF. DNA of the CDR3: TGCAGCGTTGAAGGCGGGAGGCAAGAGACCCAGTACTTC.

This chain links TRBV11-2 with TRBJ2-7, with 10 bases identical to TRBD2. The CDR3 has 15 amino acids. The germline V gene encodes CDR1 SGHAT and CDR2 FQNNGV. The V and J ends lost 2 bases and 1 base, in that order; junction bases with no gene match: 2. The CDR3 DNA reads as TGTGCCAGCAGCTTAAATAGCGGGGGGTCCTACGAGCAGTACTTC. It codes for CASSLNSGGSYEQYF.

This clonotype has at least ten counts. The gene calls are TRBV15 and TRBJ2-4; 7 positions match TRBD2. The V segment lost 7 bases and the J segment 2 bases; nucleotides outside the gene matches: 2. The CDR3 spans 13 residues. Germline values: CDR1 LNHNV, CDR2 YYDKDF (reference sequence). CDR3 in amino acids: CATTRGTKNIQYF. CDR3 bases: TGTGCCACCACGCGGGGGACCAAAAACATTCAGTACTTC.

This sequence joins TRBV7-6 and TRBJ2-7; D is unclear. The V gene's germline CDR1 is SGHVS and CDR2 FNYEAQ. The CDR3 runs to 17 residues. V lost 0 bases and J lost 0, with 15 bases in between. CDR3 nucleotides: TGTGCCAGCAGCTTAGCCCCCTGGCGGAAGAGCTCCTACGAGCAGTACTTC. Its translation: CASSLAPWRKSSYEQYF.

This sequence joins TRBV9 and TRBJ2-2; 8 bases align to TRBD1. This CDR3 spans 13 amino acids. Trimming took 1 base from V and 9 from J; bases not matched to a gene: 2. Germline CDR1 reads SGDLS; CDR2 reads YYNGEE. CDR3 sequence: CASSVPGGRELFF. For the CDR3, the DNA is TGTGCCAGCAGCGTACCAGGGGGCCGGGAGCTGTTTTTT.

This clonotype was detected a few times. The J gene is TRBJ2-7, the V gene TRBV29-1; D is undetermined. The germline V and J ends were trimmed by 5 bases and 3 bases, with 14 bases remaining between them. This CDR3 region has 13 residues. In germline, CDR1 is SQVTM, CDR2 ANQGSEA. CDR3 in amino acids: CSVLPGGFYEQYF. CDR3 in DNA: TGCAGCGTTTTACCCGGCGGATTCTACGAGCAGTACTTC.

The chain has TRBV25-1 and TRBJ2-5; 7 nucleotides align to TRBD1. V lost 7 bases, J lost 1 base, and 9 bases stayed unmatched. The V gene's germline CDR1 is MGHDK and CDR2 SYGVNS. The CDR3 spans 15 residues. The CDR3 spells CASNAGTEAQETQYF. The CDR3 DNA reads as TGTGCCAGCAACGCCGGGACAGAAGCCCAAGAGACCCAGTACTTC.

In regard to this clonotype: Compared with germline, one end of the junction differs, possibly owing to a read error. This chain connects TRBV7-2 to TRBJ1-5, with 8 bases lining up with TRBD1. From germline, CDR1 is SGHTA and CDR2 FQGNSA. The CDR3 runs to 13 residues. CDR3 in DNA: TGTGCAAGCAGACAGGGGCTCCAACAGCCCCAGCATTTT. Residues: CASRQGLQQPQHF. Using reference TRBV7-2 and TRBJ1-5 for the parts outside the CDR3, the full variable domain is GAGVSQSPSNKVTEKGKDVELRCDPISGHTALYWYRQSLGQGLEFLIYFQGNSAPDKSGLPSDRFSAERTGGSVSTLTIQRTQQEDSAVYLCASRQGLQQPQHFGDGTRLSIL.

The sample holds many counts of this clonotype. The chain recombines TRBV6-4 with TRBJ2-1; tentatively, D is TRBD1 or TRBD2 (5 bases each). The CDR3 is 13 residues long. Germline V gives CDR1 MRHNA, CDR2 SNTAGT. V was clipped by 4 bases and J by 6 bases, with 10 bases between them. CDR3 sequence: CASSAGTTNEQFF. The CDR3 nucleotides are TGTGCCAGCAGTGCCGGGACCACCAATGAGCAGTTCTTC.

V is TRBV20-1 and J is TRBJ2-7, with 8 positions matching TRBD2. The V and J ends lost 0 bases and 3 bases, in that order; junction bases with no gene match: 7. The CDR3 consists of 15 residues. Germline V gives CDR1 DFQATT, CDR2 SNEGSKA (reference sequence). DNA of the CDR3: TGCAGTGCTAGAGATCGAAGAACTAGCGGCTACGAGCAGTACTTC. It specifies CSARDRRTSGYEQYF.

This sequence joins TRBV7-2 and TRBJ2-6; no firm D call. From germline, CDR1 is SGHTA and CDR2 FQGNSA. V lost 1 base, J lost 4 bases, and 14 bases lay in between. The CDR3 has 17 residues. The CDR3 region has the DNA TGTGCCAGCAGCTTAGGGTTCGGAGTCACGGGGGCCAACGTCCTGACTTTC. Encoded protein: CASSLGFGVTGANVLTF.

V usage is TRBV12-3 or TRBV12-4 and J usage is TRBJ2-1; 10 bases align to TRBD2. The CDR3 runs 16 residues. Trimming at V came to 5 bases and at J to 9 bases, leaving 13 bases not matched to a gene. The CDR3 nucleotides are TGTGCCAGCAGTAACCTTGGACTAGCGGAGGGGACTGAGCAGTTCTTC. Its protein is CASSNLGLAEGTEQFF.

This clonotype was seen a handful of times. The chain has TRBV9 and TRBJ1-1; 9 nucleotides line up with TRBD1. With V trimmed by 0 bases and J by 6 bases, 3 bases remained unmatched. The CDR3 has 14 amino acids. Germline values: CDR1 SGDLS, CDR2 YYNGEE. CDR3 protein: CASSVEGQGSEAFF. The DNA of the CDR3 is TGTGCCAGCAGCGTAGAGGGACAGGGTTCTGAAGCTTTCTTT.